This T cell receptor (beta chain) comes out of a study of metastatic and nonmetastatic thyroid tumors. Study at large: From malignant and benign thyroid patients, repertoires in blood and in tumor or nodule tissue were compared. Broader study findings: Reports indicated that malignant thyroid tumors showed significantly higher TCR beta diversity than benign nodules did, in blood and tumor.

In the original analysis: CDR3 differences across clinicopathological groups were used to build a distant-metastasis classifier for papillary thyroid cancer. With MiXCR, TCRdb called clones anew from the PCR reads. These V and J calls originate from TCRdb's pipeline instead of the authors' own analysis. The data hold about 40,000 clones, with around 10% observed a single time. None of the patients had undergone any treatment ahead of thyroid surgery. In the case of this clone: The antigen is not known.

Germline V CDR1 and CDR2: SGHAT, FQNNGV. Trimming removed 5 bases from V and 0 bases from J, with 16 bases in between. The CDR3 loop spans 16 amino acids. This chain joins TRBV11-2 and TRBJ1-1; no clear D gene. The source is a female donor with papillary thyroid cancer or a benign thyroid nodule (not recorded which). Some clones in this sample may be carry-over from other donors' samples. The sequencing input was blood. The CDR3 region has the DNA TGTGCCAGCAGCATCACCCAGTGGGTACTGAACACTGAAGCTTTCTTT. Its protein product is CASSITQWVLNTEAFF.